This T cell receptor (beta chain) was sequenced for a study of CD8+CD57+ T cells in acquired aplastic anemia. From germline, CDR1 is SGHRS and CDR2 YFSETQ. The CDR3 loop spans 18 amino acids. Trimming removed 0 bases at V and 5 bases at J, with 23 bases between. For CDR3 and TCR beta VDJ profiling, genomic DNA was the template used. TCRdb itself ran the reads through MiXCR, one entry per CDR3 protein. The sample includes approximately 200,000 distinct CDR3 sequences, over 60% seen only once; the top ten take approximately 30%. The TCR was taken from a human donor in good health. The J gene is TRBJ1-1, the V gene TRBV5-1; D is perhaps TRBD1 (5 bases). The specimen was sorted CD4+, CD8+, or CD8+CD57+ T cells (not recorded which) from PBMCs. The CDR3 coding sequence is TGCGCCAGCAGCTTGGGCCCTCAGGACAAGGGATCGAGGACTGAAGCTTTCTTT. This sequence encodes CASSLGPQDKGSRTEAFF.